This T cell receptor beta chain was observed in a study of cytomegalovirus exposure and HLA in healthy donors. Overall study results and limits: Apparent HLA restriction characterized most CMV-associated TCR beta chains in a later analysis. In an earlier analysis, about 87% or about 30%: the productive usage of most TCR beta V segments. Most TCRs appeared rarely, but some public TCRs recurred in many donors.

It was with 60 Vbeta and 13 Jbeta primers that the PCR ran. Only in-frame clones appear in the TCRdb table, and some are missing; sequencing was by immunoSEQ multiplex PCR. The sample includes 130,000 to 150,000 clones, around 78% of them seen just once. Germline loops: CDR1 SGHVS, CDR2 FQNEAQ. The CDR3 is 16 amino acids. V shed 5 bases and J 2 bases; nucleotides not matched to a gene: 5. As for this clone: No antigen is known for it.

The chain recombines TRBV7-8 with TRBJ2-4; 11 bases line up with TRBD2. This sequence originates from a man between 35 and 55 years old in good health and CMV-seropositive. The sequencing input was PBMCs. The CDR3 sequence is CASSTTSGSSKNIQYF. In nucleotides, the CDR3 is TGTGCCAGCAGCACCACTAGCGGGAGTTCCAAAAACATTCAGTACTTC.